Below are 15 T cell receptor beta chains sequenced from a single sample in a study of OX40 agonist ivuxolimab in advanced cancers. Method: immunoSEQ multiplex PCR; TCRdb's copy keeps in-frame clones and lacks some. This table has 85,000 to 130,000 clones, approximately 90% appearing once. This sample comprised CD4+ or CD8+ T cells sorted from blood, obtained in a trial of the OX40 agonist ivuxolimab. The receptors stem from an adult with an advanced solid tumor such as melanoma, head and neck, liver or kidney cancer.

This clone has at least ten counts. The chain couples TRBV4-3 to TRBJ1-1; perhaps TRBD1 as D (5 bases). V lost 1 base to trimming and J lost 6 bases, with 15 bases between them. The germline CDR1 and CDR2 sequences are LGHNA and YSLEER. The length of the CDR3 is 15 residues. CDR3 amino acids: CASSQGDFDRAEAFF. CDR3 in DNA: TGCGCCAGCAGCCAAGGGGACTTCGATCGGGCTGAAGCTTTCTTT.

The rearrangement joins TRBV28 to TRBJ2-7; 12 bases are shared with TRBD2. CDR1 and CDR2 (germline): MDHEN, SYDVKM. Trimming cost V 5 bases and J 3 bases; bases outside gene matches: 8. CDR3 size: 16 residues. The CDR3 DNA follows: TGTGCCAGCAGTCCGCCGGGACTAGCGGGCAACTACGAGCAGTACTTC. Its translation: CASSPPGLAGNYEQYF.

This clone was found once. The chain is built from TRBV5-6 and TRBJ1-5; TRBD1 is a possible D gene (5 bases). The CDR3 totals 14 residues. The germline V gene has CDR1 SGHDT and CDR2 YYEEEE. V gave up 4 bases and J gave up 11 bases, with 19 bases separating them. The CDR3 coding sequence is TGTGCCAGCAGCCATAGACAGCGGTCCGTAGCCCAGCATTTT. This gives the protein CASSHRQRSVAQHF. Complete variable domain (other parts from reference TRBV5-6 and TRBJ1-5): DAGVTQSPTHLIKTRGQQVTLRCSPKSGHDTVSWYQQALGQGPQFIFQYYEEEERQRGNFPDRFSGHQFPNYSSELNVNALLLGDSALYLCASSHRQRSVAQHFGDGTRLSIL.

CDR3 DNA sequence: TGTGCCAGCAAACTTGGGACAGGTTCCTACAATGAGCAGTTCTTC. It is translated as CASKLGTGSYNEQFF. The chain links TRBV5-5 to TRBJ2-1, with 8 bases lining up with TRBD1. The CDR3 spans 15 residues. V was pared by 6 bases and J by 1 base, with 6 bases of the junction left unmatched. Per the germline V gene, CDR1 is SGHKS and CDR2 is YYEKEE (reference sequence).

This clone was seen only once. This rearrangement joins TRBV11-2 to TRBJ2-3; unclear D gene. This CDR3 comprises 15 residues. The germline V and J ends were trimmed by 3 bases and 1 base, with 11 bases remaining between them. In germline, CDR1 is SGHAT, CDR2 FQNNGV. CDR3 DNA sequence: TGTGCCAGCAGCTTCTCGATCGAGGGCACAGATACGCAGTATTTT. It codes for CASSFSIEGTDTQYF. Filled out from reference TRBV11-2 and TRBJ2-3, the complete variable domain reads EAGVAQSPRYKIIEKRQSVAFWCNPISGHATLYWYQQILGQGPKLLIQFQNNGVVDDSQLPKDRFSAERLKGVDSTLKIQPAKLEDSAVYLCASSFSIEGTDTQYFGPGTRLTVL.

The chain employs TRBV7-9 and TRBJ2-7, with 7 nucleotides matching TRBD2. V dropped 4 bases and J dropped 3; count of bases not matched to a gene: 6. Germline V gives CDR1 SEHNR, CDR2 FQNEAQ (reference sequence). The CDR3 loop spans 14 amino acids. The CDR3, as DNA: TGTGCCAGCAGCTGGGGACTACCTAACTACGAGCAGTACTTC. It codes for CASSWGLPNYEQYF.

This chain's CDR3 is CASSRGDGNTIYF. CDR3 coding DNA: TGTGCCAGCAGTCGGGGGGATGGAAACACCATATATTTT. This sequence joins TRBV2 and TRBJ1-3, with D perhaps TRBD1 (5 bases). The V end was cut by 5 bases, the J end by 3 bases, with 8 bases between. Germline V gene lookup returns CDR1 SNHLY and CDR2 FYNNEI. The length of the CDR3 is 13 residues.

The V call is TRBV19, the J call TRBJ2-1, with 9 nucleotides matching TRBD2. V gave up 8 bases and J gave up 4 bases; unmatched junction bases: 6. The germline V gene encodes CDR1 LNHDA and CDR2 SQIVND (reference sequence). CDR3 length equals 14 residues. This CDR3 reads CASASGRQYNEQFF. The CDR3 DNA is TGTGCCAGTGCGAGCGGGAGGCAATACAATGAGCAGTTCTTC.

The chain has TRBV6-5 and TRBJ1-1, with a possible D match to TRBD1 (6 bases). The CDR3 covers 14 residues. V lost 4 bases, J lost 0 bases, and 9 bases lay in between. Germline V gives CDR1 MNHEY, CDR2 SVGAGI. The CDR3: CASSWTVMNTEAFF. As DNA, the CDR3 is TGTGCCAGCAGTTGGACAGTCATGAACACTGAAGCTTTCTTT.

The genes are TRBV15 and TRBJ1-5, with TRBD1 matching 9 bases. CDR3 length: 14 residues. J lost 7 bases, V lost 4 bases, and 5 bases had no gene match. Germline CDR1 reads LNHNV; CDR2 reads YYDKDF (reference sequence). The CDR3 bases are TGTGCCACCAGCAAACAGGGGGCGAGCCAGCCCCAGCATTTT. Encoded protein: CATSKQGASQPQHF.

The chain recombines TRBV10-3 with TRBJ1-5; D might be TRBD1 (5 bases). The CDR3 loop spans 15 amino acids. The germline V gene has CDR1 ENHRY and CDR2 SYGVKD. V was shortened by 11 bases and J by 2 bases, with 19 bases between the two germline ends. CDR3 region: CASRDSSRGNQPQHF. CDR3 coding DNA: TGTGCCTCCCGGGACTCTTCGAGGGGCAATCAGCCCCAGCATTTT.

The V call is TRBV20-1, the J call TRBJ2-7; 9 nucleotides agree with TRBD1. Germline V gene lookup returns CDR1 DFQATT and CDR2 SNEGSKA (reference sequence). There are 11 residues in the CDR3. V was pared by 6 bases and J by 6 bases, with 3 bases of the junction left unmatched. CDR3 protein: CSAGQGGEQYF. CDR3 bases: TGCAGTGCGGGACAGGGAGGCGAGCAGTACTTC.

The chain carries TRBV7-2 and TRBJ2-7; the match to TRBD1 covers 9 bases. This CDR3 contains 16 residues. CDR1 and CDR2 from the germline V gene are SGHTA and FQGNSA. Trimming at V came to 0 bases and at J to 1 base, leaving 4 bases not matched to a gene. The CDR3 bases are TGTGCCAGCAGCTTAGCGGCTGGGACAGGGTCCTACGAGCAGTACTTC. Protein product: CASSLAAGTGSYEQYF.

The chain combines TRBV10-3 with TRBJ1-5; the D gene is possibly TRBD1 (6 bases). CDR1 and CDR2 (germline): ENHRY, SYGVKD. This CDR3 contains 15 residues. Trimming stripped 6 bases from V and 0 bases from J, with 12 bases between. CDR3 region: CAIRGRTDSNQPQHF. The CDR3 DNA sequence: TGTGCCATCAGGGGACGGACAGATAGCAATCAGCCCCAGCATTTT.

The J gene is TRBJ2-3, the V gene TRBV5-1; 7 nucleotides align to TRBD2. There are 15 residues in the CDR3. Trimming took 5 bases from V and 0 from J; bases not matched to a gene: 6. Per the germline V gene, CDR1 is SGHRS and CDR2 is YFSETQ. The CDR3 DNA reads TGCGCCAGCAGGCCTAGCGGTGCTAGCACAGATACGCAGTATTTT. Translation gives CASRPSGASTDTQYF.